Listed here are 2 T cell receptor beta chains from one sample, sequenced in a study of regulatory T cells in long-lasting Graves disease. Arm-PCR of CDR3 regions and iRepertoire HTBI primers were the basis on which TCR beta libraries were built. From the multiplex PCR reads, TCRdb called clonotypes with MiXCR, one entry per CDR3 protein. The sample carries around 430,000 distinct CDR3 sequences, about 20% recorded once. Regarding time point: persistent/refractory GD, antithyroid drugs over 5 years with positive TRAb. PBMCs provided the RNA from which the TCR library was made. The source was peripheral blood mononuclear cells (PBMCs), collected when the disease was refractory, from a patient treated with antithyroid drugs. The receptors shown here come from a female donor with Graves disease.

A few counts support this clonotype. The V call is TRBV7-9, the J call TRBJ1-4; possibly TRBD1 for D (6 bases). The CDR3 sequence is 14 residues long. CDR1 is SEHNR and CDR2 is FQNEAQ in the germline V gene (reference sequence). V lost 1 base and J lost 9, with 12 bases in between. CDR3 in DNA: TGTGCCAGCAGCTTAGAGGACAGTGTGAAAAAACTGTTTTTT. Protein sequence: CASSLEDSVKKLFF. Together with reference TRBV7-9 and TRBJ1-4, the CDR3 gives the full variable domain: DTGVSQNPRHKITKRGQNVTFRCDPISEHNRLYWYRQTLGQGPEFLTYFQNEAQLEKSRLLSDRFSAERPKGSFSTLEIQRTEQGDSAMYLCASSLEDSVKKLFFGSGTQLSVL.

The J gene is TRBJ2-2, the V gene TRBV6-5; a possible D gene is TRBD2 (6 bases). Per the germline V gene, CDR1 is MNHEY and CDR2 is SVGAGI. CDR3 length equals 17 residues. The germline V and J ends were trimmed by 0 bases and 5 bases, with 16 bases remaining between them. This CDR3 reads CASSYSQAVGGTGELFF. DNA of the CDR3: TGTGCCAGCAGTTACTCACAGGCCGTGGGGGGAACCGGGGAGCTGTTTTTT.